Each of the 20 T cell receptor beta chains below was sequenced from the same sample in a study of blood T cell repertoires in COVID-19. The method was immunoSEQ multiplex PCR; TCRdb's version includes in-frame clones alone and lacks a portion of them. The repertoire has around 270,000 clones, roughly nine tenths of them found once; the top ten carry roughly 3.9%. Sequencing was carried out using peripheral blood. The receptors were sampled from a man between 60 and 70 years old who had recovered from COVID-19.

This rearrangement joins TRBV30 to TRBJ2-7, with 11 bases identical to TRBD1. The trim removed 3 bases at V and 6 bases at J, leaving 7 bases unmatched. Per the germline V gene, CDR1 is GTSNPN and CDR2 is SVGIG (reference sequence). The CDR3 is 14 residues long. The CDR3, as DNA: TGTGCCTGGAGGCCGGACAGGGGGCCCTTCGAGCAGTACTTC. Protein: CAWRPDRGPFEQYF.

This clone was counted once. The chain links TRBV19 to TRBJ1-2; TRBD1 agrees at 9 bases. This CDR3 region has 15 residues. CDR1 and CDR2 (germline): LNHDA, SQIVND (reference sequence). With 3 bases clipped from V and 4 bases from J, the junction kept 6 bases outside the gene matches. Here the CDR3 reads CASSMYGQGSYGYTF. CDR3 DNA sequence: TGTGCCAGTAGTATGTACGGACAGGGGTCCTATGGCTACACCTTC.

V is TRBV5-1 and J is TRBJ2-1, with 10 nucleotides matching TRBD2. This CDR3 contains 15 residues. CDR1 and CDR2 from the germline V gene are SGHRS and YFSETQ. The V segment lost 4 bases and the J segment 5 bases; nucleotides outside the gene matches: 6. In DNA, the CDR3 is TGCGCCAGCAGCAGGAGGCTAGCGGGGGACAATGAGCAGTTCTTC. Amino acids: CASSRRLAGDNEQFF.

This clone has only one observation. The chain joins TRBV30 to TRBJ2-3; possible D gene TRBD2, 6 bases. V gave up 2 bases and J gave up 7 bases, with 16 bases separating them. CDR3 length: 14 amino acids. From germline, CDR1 is GTSNPN and CDR2 SVGIG (reference sequence). CDR3 protein: CAWSSGLHSYTQYF. CDR3 DNA: TGTGCCTGGAGTTCGGGACTCCACAGTTATACGCAGTATTTT. Complete variable domain (other parts from reference TRBV30 and TRBJ2-3): SQTIHQWPATLVQPVGSPLSLECTVEGTSNPNLYWYRQAAGRGLQLLFYSVGIGQISSEVPQNLSASRPQDRQFILSSKKLLLSDSGFYLCAWSSGLHSYTQYFGPGTRLTVL.

This clone occurred many times. The identical CDR3 is also encoded by other nucleotide sequences in the sample. The chain recombines TRBV5-1 with TRBJ1-1, with a weak D call TRBD1 (6 bases). The length of the CDR3 is 11 residues. Trimming stripped 2 bases from V and 7 bases from J, with 6 bases between. The germline CDR1 and CDR2 sequences are SGHRS and YFSETQ. CDR3 amino acids: CASSLGGEAFF. CDR3 coding DNA: TGCGCCAGCAGCTTAGGGGGTGAAGCTTTCTTT.

The genes are TRBV7-9 and TRBJ2-6; a possible D gene is TRBD2 (6 bases). The V gene's germline CDR1 is SEHNR and CDR2 FQNEAQ (reference sequence). The V gene lost 8 bases and the J gene lost 2 bases, with 19 bases spanning the gap. This CDR3 spans 17 amino acids. The CDR3 sequence: CASDPRVGGTGANVLTF. Here the CDR3 DNA reads TGTGCCAGCGACCCCAGGGTGGGGGGAACTGGGGCCAACGTCCTGACTTTC.

This chain uses TRBV19 with TRBJ2-7; 10 bases are shared with TRBD2. The CDR3 is 14 amino acids. The germline V gene has CDR1 LNHDA and CDR2 SQIVND (reference sequence). The ends lost 4 bases at V and 7 bases at J; junction bases unmatched: 7. CDR3 bases: TGTGCCAGTAGTAGTTCAGCGGGAGGGAGTGAGCAGTACTTC. Protein product: CASSSSAGGSEQYF.

This chain joins TRBV5-5 and TRBJ1-4; a weak D match, TRBD1 (5 bases). This CDR3 region has 15 residues. CDR1 and CDR2 from the germline V gene are SGHKS and YYEKEE (reference sequence). Trimming removed 0 bases from V and 3 bases from J, with 9 bases in between. CDR3 in amino acids: CASSLVTASNEKLFF. The DNA of the CDR3 is TGTGCCAGCAGCTTGGTGACAGCGTCTAATGAAAAACTGTTTTTT.

The rearrangement links TRBV20-1 to TRBJ1-5; the D is unclear. Germline CDR1 and CDR2: DFQATT and SNEGSKA (reference sequence). V was trimmed by 3 bases and J by 0 bases, leaving 12 bases between them. CDR3 length equals 15 residues. The CDR3 bases are TGCAGTGCTAGTAGAGAGAAGCTTAGCAATCAGCCCCAGCATTTT. Its protein is CSASREKLSNQPQHF.

V is TRBV11-2 and J is TRBJ2-7; D possibly corresponds to TRBD1 (5 bases). The CDR3 is made up of 16 amino acids. The germline V and J ends were trimmed by 1 base and 0 bases, with 13 bases remaining between them. Germline V gene lookup returns CDR1 SGHAT and CDR2 FQNNGV. This CDR3 is CASSLASGLFSYEQYF. Written as DNA, the CDR3 is TGTGCCAGCAGCTTAGCATCAGGGCTTTTCTCCTACGAGCAGTACTTC.

The chain links TRBV5-1 to TRBJ2-1, with 8 bases lining up with TRBD1. V dropped 0 bases and J dropped 0; count of bases not matched to a gene: 11. The CDR3 loop spans 19 amino acids. The germline gives CDR1 SGHRS, CDR2 YFSETQ. CDR3 protein: CASSLAQGAGSTSYNEQFF. The CDR3 DNA reads TGCGCCAGCAGCTTGGCTCAGGGGGCAGGGTCCACCTCCTACAATGAGCAGTTCTTC. The whole variable domain, filled in from reference TRBV5-1 and TRBJ2-1, reads KAGVTQTPRYLIKTRGQQVTLSCSPISGHRSVSWYQQTPGQGLQFLFEYFSETQRNKGNFPGRFSGRQFSNSRSEMNVSTLELGDSALYLCASSLAQGAGSTSYNEQFFGPGTRLTVL.

The chain joins TRBV4-1 to TRBJ1-1; D perhaps matches TRBD1 (5 bases). CDR1 and CDR2 from the germline V gene are MGHRA and YSYEKL. CDR3 length: 14 residues. V lost 0 bases and J 1 base, leaving 6 bases between the germline ends. The CDR3 region is CASSQEGPNTEAFF. The CDR3 coding sequence is TGCGCCAGCAGCCAAGAGGGGCCGAACACTGAAGCTTTCTTT.

V and J are TRBV5-4 and TRBJ1-6; TRBD1 agrees at 8 bases. The V gene's germline CDR1 is SGHNT and CDR2 YYREEE (reference sequence). This CDR3 contains 16 residues. The trim removed 0 bases at V and 7 bases at J, leaving 6 bases unmatched. The CDR3 nucleotides are TGTGCCAGCAGCTTGGCGGGACAGGCGGCCAATTCACCCCTCCACTTT. Translating gives CASSLAGQAANSPLHF.

The chain recombines TRBV4-2 with TRBJ2-7; possible D gene TRBD1, 5 bases. Trimming left V 0 bases short and J 6 bases short, with 24 bases between. In germline, CDR1 is LGHNA, CDR2 YNFKEQ. The CDR3 has 18 residues. CDR3 coding DNA: TGTGCCAGCAGCCAAGATTTTCCCGCCGCCCGACAGATACTCGAGCAGTACTTC. It codes for CASSQDFPAARQILEQYF.

About this clone: Other DNA sequences in the sample encode the same CDR3. The chain recombines TRBV18 with TRBJ1-2, with a weak D call TRBD1 (5 bases). The V end lost 3 bases, the J end lost 3 bases, and 11 bases lay between the germline ends. The CDR3 runs to 14 residues. The V gene's germline CDR1 is KGHSH and CDR2 LQKENI. In nucleotides, the CDR3 is TGTGCCAGCTCACCCCAAAGGGGTGACTATGGCTACACCTTC. It yields the protein CASSPQRGDYGYTF.

This chain links TRBV7-3 with TRBJ1-1; D call uncertain. Per the germline V gene, CDR1 is SGHTA and CDR2 is FQGTGA. The CDR3 loop spans 13 amino acids. Trimming stripped 5 bases from V and 1 base from J, with 8 bases between. The CDR3 loop is CASSRTRNTEAFF. The CDR3 DNA follows: TGTGCCAGCAGCCGTACTCGGAACACTGAAGCTTTCTTT.

This chain links TRBV6-2 or TRBV6-3 with TRBJ2-7; 13 bases are a match to TRBD2. Germline trimming cut 2 bases from V and 6 bases from J; bases unmatched to any gene: 4. CDR3 size: 15 residues. Germline V gives CDR1 MNHEY, CDR2 SVGEGT. The CDR3 loop reads CASSYTSGGASEQYF. CDR3 DNA: TGTGCCAGCAGTTACACTAGCGGGGGGGCCTCCGAGCAGTACTTC.

This CDR3 is CASSYPLGGSSGNTIYF. DNA of the CDR3: TGTGCCAGCAGTTACCCTCTCGGGGGAAGCTCTGGAAACACCATATATTTT. J is TRBJ1-3 and V is TRBV6-2 or TRBV6-3; D is perhaps TRBD1 (5 bases). V was shortened by 2 bases and J by 0 bases, with 14 bases between the two germline ends. Germline V gene lookup returns CDR1 MNHEY and CDR2 SVGEGT. The CDR3 is made up of 17 amino acids.

This sequence joins TRBV12-3 or TRBV12-4 and TRBJ1-1, with D tentatively TRBD1 (6 bases). Trimming shortened V by 7 bases and J by 0 bases, and 9 bases separated the two germline ends. The CDR3 length is 13 residues. The CDR3 spells CASIGTMNTEAFF. The CDR3 region has the DNA TGTGCCAGCATAGGGACAATGAACACTGAAGCTTTCTTT.

The rearrangement links TRBV4-2 to TRBJ1-2; TRBD1 agrees at 8 bases. The CDR3 covers 15 residues. CDR1 and CDR2 from the germline V gene are LGHNA and YNFKEQ. V trimming: 3 bases; J trimming: 4 bases; junction bases outside the gene matches: 7. CDR3 in amino acids: CASSHATGGPYGYTF. The CDR3 nucleotides read TGTGCCAGCAGCCACGCTACAGGGGGTCCCTATGGCTACACCTTC.